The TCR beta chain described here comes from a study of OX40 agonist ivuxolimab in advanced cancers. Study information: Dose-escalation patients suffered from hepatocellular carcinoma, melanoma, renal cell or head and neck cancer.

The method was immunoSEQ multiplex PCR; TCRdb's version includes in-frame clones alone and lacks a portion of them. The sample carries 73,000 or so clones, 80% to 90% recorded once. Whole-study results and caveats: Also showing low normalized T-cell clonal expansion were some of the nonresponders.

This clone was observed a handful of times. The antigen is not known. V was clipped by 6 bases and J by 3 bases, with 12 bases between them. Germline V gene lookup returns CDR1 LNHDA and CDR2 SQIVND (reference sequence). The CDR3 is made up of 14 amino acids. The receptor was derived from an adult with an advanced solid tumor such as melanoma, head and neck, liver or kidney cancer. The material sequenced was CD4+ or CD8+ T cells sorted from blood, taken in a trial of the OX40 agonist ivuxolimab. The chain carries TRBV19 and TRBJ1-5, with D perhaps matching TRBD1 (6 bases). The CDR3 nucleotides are TGTGCCAGTAGCGAAACAGGGTTCAATCAGCCCCAGCATTTT. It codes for CASSETGFNQPQHF.